This T cell receptor (beta chain) was profiled in a study of identical twins. This clonotype was counted at least ten times. TCRdb recomputed calls from the 5' RACE reads with MiXCR, one row per CDR3 protein. This table has some 600,000 distinct CDR3 sequences, 7% to 7.5% appearing once. Germline-derived CDR1 and CDR2 are MNHEY and SVGAGI. The CDR3 is 18 amino acids. J was trimmed by 3 bases and V by 1 base; bases with no gene match: 12. The same data also contributed to another study, on yellow fever vaccine responses in identical twins.

What was sequenced was PBMCs. The chain employs TRBV6-5 and TRBJ2-3; 8 bases are a match to TRBD1. This clonotype was obtained from a woman younger than 30 in good health. The chain's CDR3 is CASSYFDRGQRKTDTQYF. The CDR3, as DNA: TGTGCCAGCAGTTACTTCGACAGGGGTCAAAGGAAGACAGATACGCAGTATTTT.